Following are 19 T cell receptor beta chains from one sample sequenced in a study of beta chain features in type 1 diabetes. The study's findings and limits: Shortening that was moderate but significant affected the TCRB CDR3s of Type 1 diabetes patients in all four CD4+ subsets.

These receptors' targets are unknown. The entirety of the isolated RNA underwent reverse transcription, so expressed TCRB transcripts were sequenced. TCRdb's copy holds only in-frame clones and misses some; the assay was immunoSEQ multiplex PCR. The sample shows some 700,000 clones, under 15% of them seen only once. The sequencing input was naive CD4+ T cells from blood. Receptors originate from a man in his late teens or twenties with type 1 diabetes.

Only a few counts were recorded for this clone. The genes are TRBV7-6 and TRBJ2-1, with D maybe TRBD1 (6 bases). The CDR3 is 15 amino acids. Looked up from germline, CDR1 is SGHVS and CDR2 is FNYEAQ. Trimming removed 3 bases at V and 3 bases at J, with 12 bases between. This CDR3 reads CASSFETGGYNEQFF. DNA for the CDR3: TGTGCCAGCAGCTTCGAGACAGGAGGCTACAATGAGCAGTTCTTC.

J is TRBJ2-4 and V is TRBV28; possible D gene TRBD1, 6 bases. The V end lost 4 bases, the J end lost 0 bases, and 10 bases lay between the germline ends. CDR1 and CDR2 (germline): MDHEN, SYDVKM. The CDR3 sequence is 15 residues long. CDR3 residues: CASSSTGLAKNIQYF. CDR3 nucleotide sequence: TGTGCCAGCAGTTCTACAGGGTTAGCCAAAAACATTCAGTACTTC.

The V call is TRBV11-2, the J call TRBJ1-1; D gene ambiguous. The ends were cut back, 0 bases at V and 8 bases at J, with 10 bases in the middle. The germline V gene encodes CDR1 SGHAT and CDR2 FQNNGV. The CDR3 is 13 amino acids. CDR3: CASSLDMGREAFF. CDR3 bases: TGTGCCAGCAGCTTAGATATGGGCAGGGAAGCTTTCTTT.

In this sample, this clone turned up a few times. V and J are TRBV19 and TRBJ2-1; either TRBD1 or TRBD2 may supply D (6 bases each). The ends were cut back, 1 base at V and 8 bases at J, with 12 bases in the middle. The CDR3 contains 14 residues. Per the germline V gene, CDR1 is LNHDA and CDR2 is SQIVND (reference sequence). CDR3 amino acids: CASSIAGRGDEQFF. DNA of the CDR3: TGTGCCAGTAGTATAGCCGGAAGGGGGGATGAGCAGTTCTTC.

This clone has just a few counts. The chain employs TRBV27 and TRBJ1-6, with 9 bases that match TRBD1. Germline-derived CDR1 and CDR2 are MNHEY and SMNVEV (reference sequence). J was trimmed by 7 bases and V by 3 bases; bases with no gene match: 4. The CDR3 contains 15 residues. The CDR3 spells CASSLGQGKNSPLHF. The CDR3 region has the DNA TGTGCCAGCAGTTTGGGACAGGGTAAAAATTCACCCCTCCACTTT.

This clone was seen more than once but under ten times. The rearrangement links TRBV23-1 to TRBJ1-2; the D gene is possibly TRBD1 (5 bases). TRBV23-1 is given ORF status, its function remaining uncertain. Trimming removed 10 bases from V and 8 bases from J, with 23 bases in between. This CDR3 is 14 amino acids long. CDR3 coding DNA: TGCGCCACTGGATTGAGTGGGGGGACCGTGGGCTACACCTTC. Its protein is CATGLSGGTVGYTF.

The genes are TRBV28 and TRBJ2-3; 9 bases fit TRBD2. The CDR3 is made up of 16 amino acids. After removal of 3 bases from V and 1 base from J, the junction contained 5 bases not matched to a gene. CDR1 and CDR2 from the germline V gene are MDHEN and SYDVKM. CDR3: CASSFPIAGGTDTQYF. CDR3 DNA: TGTGCCAGCAGTTTTCCGATAGCGGGGGGCACAGATACGCAGTATTTT. The complete variable domain, with remaining parts taken from reference TRBV28 and TRBJ2-3, reads DVKVTQSSRYLVKRTGEKVFLECVQDMDHENMFWYRQDPGLGLRLIYFSYDVKMKEKGDIPEGYSVSREKKERFSLILESASTNQTSMYLCASSFPIAGGTDTQYFGPGTRLTVL.

There are a few counts of this clone. This chain uses TRBV5-1 with TRBJ1-6; no reliable D call. This CDR3 contains 16 residues. The germline CDR1 and CDR2 sequences are SGHRS and YFSETQ. V lost 0 bases and J 8 bases, leaving 15 bases between the germline ends. CDR3: CASSLGGQPPHSPLHF. The CDR3 DNA sequence: TGCGCCAGCAGCTTGGGAGGGCAGCCGCCTCATTCACCCCTCCACTTT.

There are a few counts of this clone. V is TRBV30 and J is TRBJ2-3; perhaps TRBD2 as D (5 bases). The germline CDR1 and CDR2 sequences are GTSNPN and SVGIG (reference sequence). The CDR3 is made up of 13 amino acids. The V end was cut by 3 bases, the J end by 6 bases, with 13 bases between. CDR3 loop: CAWSRGYADTQYF. DNA for the CDR3: TGTGCCTGGAGCCGGGGATACGCGGATACGCAGTATTTT. Looking up the rest from reference TRBV30 and TRBJ2-3 gives the full variable domain: SQTIHQWPATLVQPVGSPLSLECTVEGTSNPNLYWYRQAAGRGLQLLFYSVGIGQISSEVPQNLSASRPQDRQFILSSKKLLLSDSGFYLCAWSRGYADTQYFGPGTRLTVL.

V usage is TRBV5-1 and J usage is TRBJ2-1; the match to TRBD1 covers 10 bases. J lost 7 bases, V lost 1 base, and 8 bases had no gene match. In germline, CDR1 is SGHRS, CDR2 YFSETQ. The CDR3 runs to 16 residues. DNA for the CDR3: TGCGCCAGCAGCTTGCGTACGGGACAGGGGCTGAATGAGCAGTTCTTC. Its protein is CASSLRTGQGLNEQFF.

In this sample, this clone turned up a few times. The chain recombines TRBV5-6 with TRBJ2-7; 7 bases agree with TRBD1. V gave up 3 bases and J gave up 0 bases; unmatched junction bases: 3. The CDR3 has 14 amino acids. Germline values: CDR1 SGHDT, CDR2 YYEEEE. This chain's CDR3 is CASSSRDSSYEQYF. The DNA for the CDR3 is TGTGCCAGCAGCTCCCGGGACAGCTCCTACGAGCAGTACTTC.

The chain combines TRBV7-3 with TRBJ1-1; D unclear. Germline-derived CDR1 and CDR2 are SGHTA and FQGTGA. This CDR3 is 13 amino acids long. Trimming removed 5 bases at V and 0 bases at J, with 7 bases between. CDR3 in amino acids: CASSLILNTEAFF. The CDR3 coding sequence is TGTGCCAGCAGCCTCATACTGAACACTGAAGCTTTCTTT.

This sequence joins TRBV30 and TRBJ1-4; tentative D call: TRBD1 (6 bases). The CDR3 spans 12 residues. V lost 8 bases to trimming and J lost 8 bases, with 15 bases between them. The germline V gene has CDR1 GTSNPN and CDR2 SVGIG (reference sequence). The CDR3 reads CAGRGGGEKLFF. The CDR3 region has the DNA TGTGCCGGCAGGGGTGGCGGGGAAAAACTGTTTTTT.

The chain links TRBV2 to TRBJ2-7; D is ambiguous. The V end was cut by 2 bases, the J end by 4 bases, with 6 bases between. The CDR3 spans 12 residues. Germline values: CDR1 SNHLY, CDR2 FYNNEI. DNA for the CDR3: TGTGCCAGCAGTGAATGGGAATACGAGCAGTACTTC. Translated, it gives CASSEWEYEQYF.

The chain recombines TRBV4-1 with TRBJ1-5, with 8 bases matching TRBD1. The germline V gene has CDR1 MGHRA and CDR2 YSYEKL. The CDR3 sequence is 17 residues long. With 0 bases clipped from V and 7 bases from J, the junction kept 11 bases outside the gene matches. The CDR3 DNA reads TGCGCCAGCAGCCAAGATTCAGGGGACAGGCTAGACCAGCCCCAGCATTTT. Its protein product is CASSQDSGDRLDQPQHF.

The chain recombines TRBV5-4 with TRBJ1-1, with TRBD1 as a possible D gene (5 bases). The CDR3 runs to 16 residues. The germline gives CDR1 SGHNT, CDR2 YYREEE (reference sequence). V lost 3 bases and J lost 4, with 19 bases in between. The CDR3: CASSSGTETRGTEAFF. The CDR3 nucleotides read TGTGCCAGCAGCTCGGGGACGGAGACGAGGGGCACTGAAGCTTTCTTT.

This clone was detected only a few times. The CDR3 region has the DNA TGTGCCAGCTCACCACCGGGACACAGGGCCTACGAGCAGTACTTC. Its protein product is CASSPPGHRAYEQYF. The chain joins TRBV18 to TRBJ2-7, with D perhaps TRBD1 (6 bases). Germline V gene lookup returns CDR1 KGHSH and CDR2 LQKENI. This CDR3 spans 15 amino acids. Trimming took off 0 bases at V and 2 bases at J, with 11 bases between the two ends.

There are a few counts of this clone. V usage is TRBV28 and J usage is TRBJ2-7; no clear D gene. This CDR3 region has 11 residues. The germline V gene encodes CDR1 MDHEN and CDR2 SYDVKM. The V gene lost 3 bases and the J gene lost 6 bases, with 6 bases spanning the gap. The CDR3, as DNA: TGTGCCAGCAGTTTGGTTAGCGAGCAGTACTTC. Encoded protein: CASSLVSEQYF.

The V gene is TRBV6-1, the J gene TRBJ1-3; 8 positions match TRBD1. The germline gives CDR1 MNHNS, CDR2 SASEGT. There are 13 residues in the CDR3. The V segment lost 8 bases and the J segment 4 bases; nucleotides outside the gene matches: 4. CDR3 protein: CASLGQGGNTIYF. The CDR3 coding sequence is TGTGCCAGCCTTGGACAGGGAGGAAACACCATATATTTT.